A selection of T cell receptor beta chains follows, all from one sample in a study of cytomegalovirus exposure and HLA in healthy donors. Sequenced by immunoSEQ multiplex PCR; TCRdb stores in-frame clones only, minus some. This sample has roughly 200,000 clones, with about four fifths found just once. The sample was PBMCs. These receptors all stem from a girl aged 10 to 17 in good health and CMV-seropositive. CDR3s include the opening cysteine and the closing phenylalanine or tryptophan. The D gene is left open where the match is weak. Size tells how often a clone was seen (once, few, many) or the class of an expanded clone, and some rows leave it out.

clone_size,v_call,j_call,d_call,cdr3_aa
few,TRBV9,TRBJ2-1,.,CASSSGRGQYNEQFF
.,TRBV4-1,TRBJ2-5,.,CASSLHRDPQETQYF
few,TRBV10-2,TRBJ1-5,.,CATGTLGGQPQHF
few,TRBV4-3,TRBJ2-7,TRBD2,CASSQEAGGEQYF
.,TRBV9,TRBJ2-3,TRBD2,CASSERPSGVADTQYF
.,TRBV4-1,TRBJ2-3,TRBD2,CASSLQGLASTDTQYF
once,TRBV6-5,TRBJ1-2,.,CASRQRTNYGYTF
.,TRBV6-5,TRBJ1-3,.,CASSYGTPLSQNTIYF
.,TRBV12-5,TRBJ1-4,.,CASGLGTPGNEKLFF
.,TRBV6-5,TRBJ1-5,.,CASTWTSPQPQHF
.,TRBV19,TRBJ1-5,.,CASSTRAARDRLSNQPQHF
.,TRBV27,TRBJ1-4,.,CASRGGLFF
.,TRBV7-6,TRBJ1-5,TRBD1,CASSLAGRDRVDQPQHF
.,TRBV6-1,TRBJ2-3,TRBD1,CASSVYRGQGDTQYF
.,TRBV18,TRBJ2-5,.,CASSRVGDSAQETQYF
.,TRBV6-5,TRBJ2-1,TRBD2,CASSYGLAGANEQFF
.,TRBV7-2,TRBJ1-2,TRBD1,CASSPPIGQGAGDYGYTF
.,TRBV9,TRBJ2-2,.,CASSWTGGGYTGELFF
.,TRBV10-3,TRBJ1-1,TRBD1,CAISDGQGNTEAFF
few,TRBV7-9,TRBJ1-4,TRBD1,CASSLAGTDNEKLFF
.,TRBV20-1,TRBJ1-6,.,CSARGRGPLHF
.,TRBV5-4,TRBJ1-2,TRBD1,CASSQGQESGYTF
.,TRBV18,TRBJ1-2,TRBD1,CASQPSGTDYGYTF
few,TRBV6-4,TRBJ2-2,TRBD2,CASSDSGGTGELFF
.,TRBV7-2,TRBJ1-2,.,CASSHEDVYGYTF
.,TRBV6-4,TRBJ2-7,.,CASSDSWRGNYEQYF
.,TRBV7-8,TRBJ1-1,TRBD1,CASSLSQGAGINIEAFF
.,TRBV7-2,TRBJ2-7,TRBD1,CASSFRQGADYEQYF
.,TRBV6-1,TRBJ2-1,.,CASSDQGGSYNEQFF
.,TRBV5-5,TRBJ2-7,.,CASSLHGGGSYEQYF
.,TRBV18,TRBJ1-5,.,CASSPGAGNQPQHF
.,TRBV7-2,TRBJ1-6,.,CASSRGMPGQWIYNSPLHF
.,TRBV18,TRBJ2-7,TRBD1,CASSPRQGDSYEQYF
.,TRBV7-9,TRBJ1-3,.,CASSLSHSGNTIYF
.,TRBV7-8,TRBJ2-7,TRBD1,CASSLYGTGAYEQYF
.,TRBV27,TRBJ1-2,TRBD1,CASSLSGQAGGYTF
.,TRBV5-1,TRBJ1-2,.,CASSTDTLYGYTF
.,TRBV29-1,TRBJ1-1,.,CSVEGRANTEAFF
.,TRBV27,TRBJ1-5,TRBD1,CASSRRGGTGWDQPQHF
few,TRBV19,TRBJ1-6,TRBD1,CASRAGQGAVAPLHF